The 24 T cell receptor beta chains given below trace back to one sample, sequenced in a study of blood T cells in healthy people across ages. Using a J-beta primer mix together with a sample-barcoded 5' primer, a second PCR was run for about 7 to 12 cycles. TCRdb called the 5' RACE reads again in MiXCR, with one record for every CDR3 protein. Seen here are about 290,000 distinct CDR3 sequences, roughly a quarter observed once, and the top ten hold roughly 28%. Specimen: blood. The receptors were sampled from an older woman in good health.

There are many counts of this clonotype. V and J are TRBV5-8 and TRBJ1-2; D is undetermined. CDR3 length: 11 residues. V lost 4 bases and J 8 bases, leaving 9 bases between the germline ends. The germline V gene has CDR1 SGHTS and CDR2 YDEGEE. In DNA form, the CDR3 reads TGTGCCAGCAGCATTTCCTTCGGCTACACCTTC. This encodes CASSISFGYTF.

J is TRBJ2-5 and V is TRBV14; 11 nucleotides match TRBD2. The J call may not be correct, given that the DNA end is closer to TRBJ2-7. The CDR3 is 16 amino acids. CDR1 is SGHDN and CDR2 is FVKESK in the germline V gene. CDR3 sequence reads: CASSPPGLAATYEQYF. The CDR3 bases are TGTGCCAGCAGCCCTCCGGGACTAGCGGCGACCTACGAGCAGTACTTC.

Concerning this clonotype: A single base separates this from a much larger clone, so it may be a read error. This chain joins TRBV7-2 and TRBJ1-4, with D possibly TRBD1 on 5 matching bases. CDR1 and CDR2 (germline): SGHTA, FQGNSA. CDR3 length equals 13 residues. The CDR3 DNA follows: TGTGCCCGCAGCAGACAGAGTAATGAAAAACTGTTTTTT. Its protein is CARSRQSNEKLFF.

Regarding this clonotype: An end of the junction does not agree with germline; a read error may underlie this. The chain joins TRBV29-1 to TRBJ2-7; 10 bases line up with TRBD1. Germline lookup yields CDR1 SQVTM and CDR2 ANQGSEA. The CDR3 extends over 14 amino acids. CDR3 loop: CSVKDRGRPYEQYF. As DNA, the CDR3 is TGCAGCGTTAAAGACAGGGGGCGCCCCTACGAGCAGTACTTC.

The chain employs TRBV5-1 and TRBJ2-2; the match to TRBD1 covers 8 bases. The length of the CDR3 is 19 residues. Germline trimming cut 0 bases from V and 0 bases from J; bases unmatched to any gene: 10. Germline loops: CDR1 SGHRS, CDR2 YFSETQ. Written as DNA, the CDR3 is TGCGCCAGCAGCTTGGAGGCAGGGGGCGGTCACGCGAACACCGGGGAGCTGTTTTTT. Residues: CASSLEAGGGHANTGELFF.

The chain is built from TRBV11-2 and TRBJ2-5; no reliable D call. The germline gives CDR1 SGHAT, CDR2 FQNNGV. The V end lost 5 bases, the J end lost 5 bases, and 18 bases lay between the germline ends. CDR3 length equals 15 residues. CDR3 amino acids: CASSGSRAGRETQYF. Here the CDR3 DNA reads TGTGCCAGCAGCGGTTCAAGGGCAGGCAGGGAGACCCAGTACTTC. Full variable domain (outside the CDR3, taken from reference TRBV11-2 and TRBJ2-5): EAGVAQSPRYKIIEKRQSVAFWCNPISGHATLYWYQQILGQGPKLLIQFQNNGVVDDSQLPKDRFSAERLKGVDSTLKIQPAKLEDSAVYLCASSGSRAGRETQYFGPGTRLLVL.

The V call is TRBV4-1, the J call TRBJ1-1, with TRBD1 matching 8 bases. This CDR3 is 15 amino acids long. V shed 4 bases and J 1 base; nucleotides not matched to a gene: 5. Germline CDR1 MGHRA, CDR2 YSYEKL. Written as DNA, the CDR3 is TGCGCCAGCAGCCCGCTGGACAGGGAGAACACTGAAGCTTTCTTT. The encoded protein is CASSPLDRENTEAFF.

V gene TRBV2 combines with J gene TRBJ1-5; weak D call: TRBD1 (6 bases). Trimming removed 2 bases from V and 7 bases from J, with 12 bases in between. The CDR3 totals 14 residues. The germline V gene encodes CDR1 SNHLY and CDR2 FYNNEI. In DNA form, the CDR3 reads TGTGCCAGCAGTGAAAGGGGGATAGCCCAGCCCCAGCATTTT. It codes for CASSERGIAQPQHF.

The V and J genes are TRBV3-1 and TRBJ2-7, with D perhaps matching TRBD2 (5 bases). Trimming left V 0 bases short and J 9 bases short, with 24 bases between. This CDR3 has 17 residues. Germline CDR1 and CDR2: LGHDT and YNNKEL (reference sequence). The CDR3 loop reads CASSQDFWAVDVAGQYF. Here the CDR3 DNA reads TGTGCCAGCAGCCAAGACTTTTGGGCAGTCGACGTCGCGGGGCAGTACTTC.

The chain uses TRBV6-5 and TRBJ2-1; a weak D match, TRBD1 (6 bases). The germline V gene encodes CDR1 MNHEY and CDR2 SVGAGI. This CDR3 contains 14 residues. Between the trimmed V and J ends, which lost 4 bases and 10 bases, there was a span of 17 bases. The CDR3 reads CASSSAGTTYEQFF. CDR3 DNA sequence: TGTGCCAGCAGTTCCGCAGGGACAACGTACGAGCAGTTCTTC.

This clonotype was picked up a small number of times. The chain uses TRBV29-1 and TRBJ2-5; D unresolved. The V gene's germline CDR1 is SQVTM and CDR2 ANQGSEA. Trimming took off 3 bases at V and 6 bases at J, with 11 bases between the two ends. This CDR3 contains 12 residues. The CDR3 bases are TGCAGCGTTGAGGCCGAAGGGAAGACCCAGTACTTC. Encoded protein: CSVEAEGKTQYF.

This clonotype was recorded many times. The chain carries TRBV7-9 and TRBJ1-5; weak D call: TRBD1 (5 bases). Looked up from germline, CDR1 is SEHNR and CDR2 is FQNEAQ (reference sequence). V lost 5 bases and J 6 bases, leaving 17 bases between the germline ends. This CDR3 contains 15 residues. The CDR3 protein is CASSIGTAVSQPQHF. DNA of the CDR3: TGTGCCAGCAGCATAGGGACCGCCGTCTCTCAGCCCCAGCATTTT.

This clonotype was observed a few times. The chain recombines TRBV18 with TRBJ1-1; D is uncertain. The V gene's germline CDR1 is KGHSH and CDR2 LQKENI. This CDR3 has 14 amino acids. Trimming pared 3 bases from V and 4 bases from J, leaving 12 bases between. In nucleotides, the CDR3 is TGTGCCAGCTCACCGAAAGGCGGGCGCACTGAAGCTTTCTTT. This gives the protein CASSPKGGRTEAFF.

This clonotype has more than one count but fewer than ten. The chain uses TRBV7-2 and TRBJ1-6; TRBD1 matches 7 bases. The CDR3 totals 17 residues. Germline V gene lookup returns CDR1 SGHTA and CDR2 FQGNSA. The ends lost 6 bases at V and 3 bases at J; junction bases unmatched: 11. The DNA for the CDR3 is TGTGCCAGCAGACCACTACGGGACAGCATCTATAATTCACCCCTCCACTTT. This encodes CASRPLRDSIYNSPLHF.

This clonotype was seen repeatedly, ten times or more. The V and J genes are TRBV5-5 and TRBJ2-5; unclear D gene. This CDR3 has 15 residues. Germline loops: CDR1 SGHKS, CDR2 YYEKEE (reference sequence). V gave up 4 bases and J gave up 3 bases, with 16 bases separating them. Here the CDR3 DNA reads TGTGCCAGCAGCAAGGGAACAAGAAGAGAAGAGACCCAGTACTTC. It specifies CASSKGTRREETQYF.

V is TRBV7-2 and J is TRBJ2-1; D call uncertain. The CDR3 is made up of 13 amino acids. Between the trimmed V and J ends, which lost 6 bases and 2 bases, there was a span of 8 bases. The germline V gene has CDR1 SGHTA and CDR2 FQGNSA. The CDR3 loop reads CASRLAAYNEQFF. CDR3 nucleotides: TGTGCCAGCAGGCTTGCCGCCTACAATGAGCAGTTCTTC.

The table lists this clonotype with a few counts. V gene TRBV7-9 combines with J gene TRBJ2-5; unclear D gene. CDR1 is SEHNR, CDR2 FQNEAQ, per germline (reference sequence). Trimming left V 1 base short and J 4 bases short, with 7 bases between. This CDR3 is 13 amino acids long. The CDR3 spells CASSLGVRETQYF. The CDR3 DNA reads TGTGCCAGCAGCTTAGGGGTCCGAGAGACCCAGTACTTC.

This clonotype appeared many times. The chain joins TRBV10-3 to TRBJ2-4; D is unresolved. V dropped 2 bases and J dropped 9 bases, with 14 bases sitting between them. Germline-derived CDR1 and CDR2 are ENHRY and SYGVKD. The CDR3 is made up of 14 amino acids. The DNA of the CDR3 is TGTGCCATCAGTGAGGCGGACGGCCCGGGCATTCAGTACTTC. It codes for CAISEADGPGIQYF.

About this clonotype itself: A much larger clone lies one base from this, so it may be a read error. The chain links TRBV12-3 or TRBV12-4 to TRBJ1-2; TRBD1 might be the D (5 bases). The CDR3 is 13 amino acids. The CDR3 bases are TGTGCCAGCAGTTATGACAGTACCTATGGCTGCACCTTC. Its translation: CASSYDSTYGCTF.

This clonotype occurred a few times. The rearrangement joins TRBV28 to TRBJ2-7; D uncertain. The V end lost 6 bases, the J end lost 2 bases, and 17 bases lay between the germline ends. CDR3 size: 15 residues. The germline gives CDR1 MDHEN, CDR2 SYDVKM. DNA for the CDR3: TGTGCCAGCAGCCCGACCTTCAACAGAGCCTACGAGCAGTACTTC. This sequence encodes CASSPTFNRAYEQYF.

This clonotype came up many times. This rearrangement joins TRBV5-1 to TRBJ1-3, with TRBD1 matching 8 bases. CDR3 length equals 14 residues. From germline, CDR1 is SGHRS and CDR2 YFSETQ. Unmatched junction bases numbered 5, after V lost 2 bases and J lost 7 bases. CDR3 in amino acids: CASSFGAGGNTIYF. DNA for the CDR3: TGCGCCAGCAGCTTTGGGGCAGGGGGCAACACCATATATTTT.

J is TRBJ2-7 and V is TRBV24-1; D unresolved. Trimming removed 2 bases from V and 3 bases from J, with 7 bases in between. The V gene's germline CDR1 is KGHDR and CDR2 SFDVKD. CDR3 size: 13 residues. The CDR3 region is CATSDSADYEQYF. CDR3 sequence (DNA): TGTGCCACCAGTGATTCGGCAGACTACGAGCAGTACTTC.

This clonotype was counted only a few times. The chain combines TRBV3-1 with TRBJ2-1; no reliable D call. V lost 1 base and J 8 bases, leaving 6 bases between the germline ends. The CDR3 covers 12 residues. Germline CDR1 LGHDT, CDR2 YNNKEL (reference sequence). CDR3 sequence: CASSQVGDEQFF. In nucleotides, the CDR3 is TGTGCCAGCAGCCAAGTGGGCGATGAGCAGTTCTTC.

This clonotype was recorded a few times. The DNA for the CDR3 is TGTGCCAGCAGCCAGGGGTACCAAGAGACCCAGTACTTC. Translated: CASSQGYQETQYF. This sequence joins TRBV6-5 and TRBJ2-5; a possible D gene is TRBD1 (6 bases). The germline CDR1 and CDR2 sequences are MNHEY and SVGAGI. V lost 6 bases, J lost 0 bases, and 8 bases lay in between. The CDR3 length is 13 residues.